This record covers a single TCR beta chain. The CDR3 extends over 16 amino acids. Looked up from germline, CDR1 is SEHNR and CDR2 is FQNEAQ (reference sequence). V shed 0 bases and J 9 bases; nucleotides not matched to a gene: 7. Profiling relied on immunoSEQ multiplex PCR, and the TCRdb table lists in-frame clones only, not all of them. The data show tens of thousands of clones, 91% seen once. This sample stems from a study of blood T cell repertoires in COVID-19. The sample comprised peripheral blood. The receptor's source is a woman aged 45-59 years in a cohort sampled during active COVID-19. The gene calls are TRBV7-9 and TRBJ2-1; 11 positions agree with TRBD2. CDR3 sequence reads: CASSLAFGLAGSEQFF. In DNA form, the CDR3 reads TGTGCCAGCAGCTTAGCTTTTGGACTAGCGGGCTCTGAGCAGTTCTTC. The variable domain in full, with the rest retrieved from reference TRBV7-9 and TRBJ2-1, is DTGVSQNPRHKITKRGQNVTFRCDPISEHNRLYWYRQTLGQGPEFLTYFQNEAQLEKSRLLSDRFSAERPKGSFSTLEIQRTEQGDSAMYLCASSLAFGLAGSEQFFGPGTRLTVL.